This record looks at one T cell receptor (beta chain) sequence and its context. Profiling relied on immunoSEQ multiplex PCR, and the TCRdb table lists in-frame clones only, not all of them. The sample has 130,000 or so clones, 90% seen once. The sample is drawn from a study of T cell responses to AZD1222 COVID-19 vaccine. The CDR3 consists of 13 residues. The ends were cut back, 4 bases at V and 0 bases at J, with 4 bases in the middle. Germline assignment: CDR1 SQVTM and CDR2 ANQGSEA. This TCR derives from an adult in good health. Source: peripheral blood, taken on day 0 of AZD1222 vaccination. This chain joins TRBV29-1 and TRBJ1-6; D is uncertain. CDR3 nucleotides: TGCAGCGTTGGGAGCTCCTATAATTCACCCCTCCACTTT. Amino acid sequence: CSVGSSYNSPLHF.